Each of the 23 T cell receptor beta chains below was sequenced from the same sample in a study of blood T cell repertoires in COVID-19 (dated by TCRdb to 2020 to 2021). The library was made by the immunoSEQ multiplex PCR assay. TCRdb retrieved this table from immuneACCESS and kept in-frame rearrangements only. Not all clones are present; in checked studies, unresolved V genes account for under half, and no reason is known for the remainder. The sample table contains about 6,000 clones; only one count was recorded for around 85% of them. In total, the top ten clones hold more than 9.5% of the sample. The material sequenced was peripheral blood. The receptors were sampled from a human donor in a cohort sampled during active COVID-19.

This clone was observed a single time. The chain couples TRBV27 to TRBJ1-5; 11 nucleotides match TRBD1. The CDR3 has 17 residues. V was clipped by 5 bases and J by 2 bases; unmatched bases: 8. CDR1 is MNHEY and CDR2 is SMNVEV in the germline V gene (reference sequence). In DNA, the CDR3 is TGTGCCAGCAGTCCGCGGACAGGGGGCCGGGGCAATCAGCCCCAGCATTTT. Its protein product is CASSPRTGGRGNQPQHF.

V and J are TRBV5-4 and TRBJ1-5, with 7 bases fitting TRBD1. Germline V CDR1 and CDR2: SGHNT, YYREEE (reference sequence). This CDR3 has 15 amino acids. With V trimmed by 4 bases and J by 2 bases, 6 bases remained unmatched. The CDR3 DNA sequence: TGTGCCAGCAGCGAGGGGGCAAGCGGCAATCAGCCCCAGCATTTT. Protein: CASSEGASGNQPQHF.

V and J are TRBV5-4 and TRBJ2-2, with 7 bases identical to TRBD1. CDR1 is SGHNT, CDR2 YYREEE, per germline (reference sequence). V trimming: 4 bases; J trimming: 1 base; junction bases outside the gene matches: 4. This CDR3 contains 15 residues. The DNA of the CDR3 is TGTGCCAGCAGCCGGCGACAGGGGAACACCGGGGAGCTGTTTTTT. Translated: CASSRRQGNTGELFF.

The chain's CDR3 is CASGLQGSYEQYF. CDR3 DNA sequence: TGTGCCAGCGGATTACAGGGATCCTACGAGCAGTACTTC. This chain uses TRBV7-2 with TRBJ2-7; tentative D call: TRBD1 (6 bases). The CDR3 is 13 residues long. Germline-derived CDR1 and CDR2 are SGHTA and FQGNSA. Trimming took off 8 bases at V and 1 base at J, with 12 bases between the two ends.

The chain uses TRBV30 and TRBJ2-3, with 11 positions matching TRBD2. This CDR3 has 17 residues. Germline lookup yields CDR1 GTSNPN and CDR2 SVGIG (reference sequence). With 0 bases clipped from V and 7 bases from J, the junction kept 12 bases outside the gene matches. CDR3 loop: CAWSVPGLADTVNTQYF. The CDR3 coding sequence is TGTGCCTGGAGTGTACCGGGACTAGCGGATACAGTAAATACGCAGTATTTT. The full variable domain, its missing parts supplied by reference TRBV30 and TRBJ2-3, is SQTIHQWPATLVQPVGSPLSLECTVEGTSNPNLYWYRQAAGRGLQLLFYSVGIGQISSEVPQNLSASRPQDRQFILSSKKLLLSDSGFYLCAWSVPGLADTVNTQYFGPGTRLTVL.

CDR3 protein: CASSQRQGGEQYF. The CDR3 DNA reads TGTGCCAGTAGTCAAAGACAGGGCGGCGAGCAGTACTTC. The J gene is TRBJ2-7, the V gene TRBV19; 7 nucleotides match TRBD1. The CDR3 contains 13 residues. Germline V lookup: CDR1 LNHDA, CDR2 SQIVND (reference sequence). J was trimmed by 6 bases and V by 5 bases; bases with no gene match: 7.

CDR3 nucleotide sequence: TGCGCCAGCAGTTGGACAGGGCACCACGAGCAGTACTTC. As protein: CASSWTGHHEQYF. The V gene is TRBV10-1, the J gene TRBJ2-7; 8 bases align to TRBD1. Germline CDR1 is WNHNN and CDR2 is SYGVQD (reference sequence). Losses at the gene ends were 5 bases for V and 5 bases for J; bases not matched to a gene: 5. The CDR3 sequence is 13 residues long.

In DNA form, the CDR3 reads TGTGCCAGCTCACCATACTCCGGGACAGTCCCACGAGGGACCGGGGAGCTGTTTTTT. It encodes CASSPYSGTVPRGTGELFF. The chain uses TRBV18 and TRBJ2-2; TRBD1 agrees at 7 bases. The CDR3 is 19 residues long. Germline CDR1 and CDR2: KGHSH and LQKENI. Losses at the gene ends were 2 bases for V and 5 bases for J; bases not matched to a gene: 17.

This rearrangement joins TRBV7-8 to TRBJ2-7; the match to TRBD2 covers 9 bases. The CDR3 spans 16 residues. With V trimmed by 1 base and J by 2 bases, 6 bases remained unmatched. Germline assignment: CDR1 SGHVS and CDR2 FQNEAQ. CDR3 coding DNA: TGTGCCAGCAGCTTAGGGACTAGCGACAAACCCTACGAGCAGTACTTC. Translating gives CASSLGTSDKPYEQYF.

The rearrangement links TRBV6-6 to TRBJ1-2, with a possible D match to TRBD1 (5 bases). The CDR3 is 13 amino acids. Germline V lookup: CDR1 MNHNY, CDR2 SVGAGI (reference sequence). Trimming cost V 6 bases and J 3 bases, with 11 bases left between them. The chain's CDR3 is CASRSGTDYGYTF. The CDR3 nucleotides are TGTGCCAGCAGGAGCGGGACGGACTATGGCTACACCTTC.

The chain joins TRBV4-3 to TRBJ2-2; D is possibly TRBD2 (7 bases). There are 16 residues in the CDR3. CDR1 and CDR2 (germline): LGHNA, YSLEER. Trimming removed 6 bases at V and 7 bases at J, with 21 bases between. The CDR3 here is CASSREGGGRFGELFF. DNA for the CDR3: TGCGCCAGCAGTCGTGAAGGGGGAGGGAGGTTCGGGGAGCTGTTTTTT.

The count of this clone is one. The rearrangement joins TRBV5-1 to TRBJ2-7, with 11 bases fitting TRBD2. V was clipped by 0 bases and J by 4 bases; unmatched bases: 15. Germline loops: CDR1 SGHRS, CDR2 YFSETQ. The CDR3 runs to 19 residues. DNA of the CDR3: TGCGCCAGCAGCTTGGCGGGGGCTAGCGGGAGGTTGGAGTTTTACGAGCAGTACTTC. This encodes CASSLAGASGRLEFYEQYF.

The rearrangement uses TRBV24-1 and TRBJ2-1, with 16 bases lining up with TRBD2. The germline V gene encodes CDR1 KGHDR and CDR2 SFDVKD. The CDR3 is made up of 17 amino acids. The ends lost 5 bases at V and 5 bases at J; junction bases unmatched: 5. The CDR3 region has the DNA TGTGCCACCAGTGGCGGCGGGACTAGCGGGAGGGACAATGAGCAGTTCTTC. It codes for CATSGGGTSGRDNEQFF.

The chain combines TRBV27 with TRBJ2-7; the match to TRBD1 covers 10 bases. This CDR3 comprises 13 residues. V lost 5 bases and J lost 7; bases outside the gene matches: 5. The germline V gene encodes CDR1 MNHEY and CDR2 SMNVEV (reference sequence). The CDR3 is CASSRQGAREQYF. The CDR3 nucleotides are TGTGCCAGCAGTCGACAGGGGGCGCGGGAGCAGTACTTC.

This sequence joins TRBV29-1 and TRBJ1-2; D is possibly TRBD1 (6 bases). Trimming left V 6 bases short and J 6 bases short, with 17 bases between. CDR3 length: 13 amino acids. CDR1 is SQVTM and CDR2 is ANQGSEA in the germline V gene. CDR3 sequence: CSVALRGMHGYTF. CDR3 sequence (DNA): TGCAGCGTAGCACTCAGGGGTATGCATGGCTACACCTTC.

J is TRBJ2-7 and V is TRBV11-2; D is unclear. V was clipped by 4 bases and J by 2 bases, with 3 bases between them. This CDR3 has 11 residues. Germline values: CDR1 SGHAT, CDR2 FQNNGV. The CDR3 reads CASSSTYEQYF. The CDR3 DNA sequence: TGTGCCAGCAGCTCAACCTACGAGCAGTACTTC.

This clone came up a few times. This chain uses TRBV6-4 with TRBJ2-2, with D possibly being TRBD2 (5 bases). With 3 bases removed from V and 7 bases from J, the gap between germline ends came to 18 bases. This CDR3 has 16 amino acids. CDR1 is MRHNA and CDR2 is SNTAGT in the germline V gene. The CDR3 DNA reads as TGTGCCAGCAGTGATCAACTACGGGAAAATCTCGGGGAGCTGTTTTTT. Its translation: CASSDQLRENLGELFF.

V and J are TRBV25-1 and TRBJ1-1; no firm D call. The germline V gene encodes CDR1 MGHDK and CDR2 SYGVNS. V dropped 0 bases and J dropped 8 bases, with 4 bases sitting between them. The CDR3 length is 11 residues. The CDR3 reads CASSEYREAFF. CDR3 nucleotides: TGTGCCAGCAGTGAATACAGGGAAGCTTTCTTT.

CDR3 protein: CASMGGPKNIQYF. The CDR3 bases are TGTGCCTCCATGGGGGGACCCAAAAACATTCAGTACTTC. The chain recombines TRBV28 with TRBJ2-4; possibly TRBD2 for D (6 bases). CDR1 MDHEN and CDR2 SYDVKM come from the germline V gene. The CDR3 is 13 amino acids. V was pared by 11 bases and J by 2 bases, with 13 bases between.

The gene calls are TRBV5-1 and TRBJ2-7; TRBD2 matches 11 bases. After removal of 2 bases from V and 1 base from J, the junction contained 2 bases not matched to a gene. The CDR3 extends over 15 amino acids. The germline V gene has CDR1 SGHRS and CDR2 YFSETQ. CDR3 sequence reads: CASSFLAGGSYEQYF. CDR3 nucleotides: TGCGCCAGCAGCTTTCTAGCGGGAGGTTCCTACGAGCAGTACTTC. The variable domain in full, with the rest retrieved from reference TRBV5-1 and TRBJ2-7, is KAGVTQTPRYLIKTRGQQVTLSCSPISGHRSVSWYQQTPGQGLQFLFEYFSETQRNKGNFPGRFSGRQFSNSRSEMNVSTLELGDSALYLCASSFLAGGSYEQYFGPGTRLTVT.

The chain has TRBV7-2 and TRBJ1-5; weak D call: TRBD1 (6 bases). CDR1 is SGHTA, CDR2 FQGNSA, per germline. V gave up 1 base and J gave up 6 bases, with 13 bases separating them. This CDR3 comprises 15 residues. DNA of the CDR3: TGTGCCAGCAGCTTAGTAGGGGGGGGAAGTCAGCCCCAGCATTTT. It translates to CASSLVGGGSQPQHF.

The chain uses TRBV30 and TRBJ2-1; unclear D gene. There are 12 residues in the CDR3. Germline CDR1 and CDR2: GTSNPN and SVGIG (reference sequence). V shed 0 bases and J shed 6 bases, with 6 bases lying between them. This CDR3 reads CAWSVRVNEQFF. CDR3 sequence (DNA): TGTGCCTGGAGTGTACGAGTCAATGAGCAGTTCTTC.

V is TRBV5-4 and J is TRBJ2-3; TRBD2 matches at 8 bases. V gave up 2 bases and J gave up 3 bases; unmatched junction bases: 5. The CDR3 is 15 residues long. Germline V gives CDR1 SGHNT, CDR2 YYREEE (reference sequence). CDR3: CASSLNREGTDTQYF. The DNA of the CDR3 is TGTGCCAGCAGCTTAAACCGGGAGGGGACAGATACGCAGTATTTT.